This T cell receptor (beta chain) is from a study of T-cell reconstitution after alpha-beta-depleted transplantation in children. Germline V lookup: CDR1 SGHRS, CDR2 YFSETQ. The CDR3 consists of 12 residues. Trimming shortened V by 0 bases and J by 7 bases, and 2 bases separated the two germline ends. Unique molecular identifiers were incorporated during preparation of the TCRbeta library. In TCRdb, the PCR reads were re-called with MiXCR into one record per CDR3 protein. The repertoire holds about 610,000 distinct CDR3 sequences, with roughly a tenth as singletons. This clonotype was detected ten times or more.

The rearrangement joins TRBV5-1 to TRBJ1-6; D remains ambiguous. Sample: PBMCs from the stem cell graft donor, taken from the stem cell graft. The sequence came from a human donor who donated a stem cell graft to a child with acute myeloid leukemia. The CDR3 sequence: CASSLVNSPLHF. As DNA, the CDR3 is TGCGCCAGCAGCTTGGTCAATTCACCCCTCCACTTT.